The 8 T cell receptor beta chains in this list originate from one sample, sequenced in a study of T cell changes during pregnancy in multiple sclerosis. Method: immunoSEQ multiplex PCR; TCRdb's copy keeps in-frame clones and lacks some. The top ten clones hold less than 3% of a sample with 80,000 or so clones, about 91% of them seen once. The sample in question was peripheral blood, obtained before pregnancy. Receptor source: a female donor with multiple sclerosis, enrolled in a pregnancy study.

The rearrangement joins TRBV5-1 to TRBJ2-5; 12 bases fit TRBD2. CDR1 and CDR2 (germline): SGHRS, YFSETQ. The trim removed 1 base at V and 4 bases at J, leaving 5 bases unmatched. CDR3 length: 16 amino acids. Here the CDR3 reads CASSLSASGGGETQYF. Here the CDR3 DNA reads TGCGCCAGCAGCTTGTCGGCTAGCGGGGGGGGAGAGACCCAGTACTTC. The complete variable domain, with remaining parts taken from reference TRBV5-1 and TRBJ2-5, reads KAGVTQTPRYLIKTRGQQVTLSCSPISGHRSVSWYQQTPGQGLQFLFEYFSETQRNKGNFPGRFSGRQFSNSRSEMNVSTLELGDSALYLCASSLSASGGGETQYFGPGTRLLVL.

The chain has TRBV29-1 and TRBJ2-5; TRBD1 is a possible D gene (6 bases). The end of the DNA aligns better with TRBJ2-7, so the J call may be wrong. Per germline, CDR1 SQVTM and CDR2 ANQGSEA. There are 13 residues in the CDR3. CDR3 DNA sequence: TGCAGCGTTCGCGGTCCAGGGGCCTACGAGCAGTACTTC. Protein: CSVRGPGAYEQYF.

The CDR3 region is CASSPRDRRYEQYF. The CDR3 DNA sequence: TGTGCCAGCAGCCCCCGGGACAGGAGATACGAGCAGTACTTC. J is TRBJ2-7 and V is TRBV7-9, with 8 nucleotides matching TRBD1. V lost 5 bases and J lost 4; bases outside the gene matches: 7. Per the germline V gene, CDR1 is SEHNR and CDR2 is FQNEAQ (reference sequence). The CDR3 runs 14 residues.

CDR3 residues: CASRTGAVTGELFF. The CDR3 nucleotides are TGTGCCAGCAGGACGGGAGCGGTCACCGGGGAGCTGTTTTTT. The chain combines TRBV6-5 with TRBJ2-2; TRBD2 might be the D (6 bases). V lost 6 bases, J lost 4 bases, and 12 bases lay in between. The CDR3 covers 14 residues. CDR1 and CDR2 (germline): MNHEY, SVGAGI.

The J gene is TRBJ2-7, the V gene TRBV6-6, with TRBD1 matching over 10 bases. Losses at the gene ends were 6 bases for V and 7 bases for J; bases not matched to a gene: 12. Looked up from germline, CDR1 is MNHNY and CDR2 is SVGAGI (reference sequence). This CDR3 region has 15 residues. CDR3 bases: TGTGCCAGCAGCCAAACCGGGACAGGGGACGCAGAGCAGTACTTC. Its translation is CASSQTGTGDAEQYF.

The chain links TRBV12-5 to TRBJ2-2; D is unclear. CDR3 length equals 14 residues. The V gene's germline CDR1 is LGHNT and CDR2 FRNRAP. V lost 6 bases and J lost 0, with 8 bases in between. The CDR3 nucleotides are TGTGCTAGTGGCCCAGGAACGAACACCGGGGAGCTGTTTTTT. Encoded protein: CASGPGTNTGELFF.

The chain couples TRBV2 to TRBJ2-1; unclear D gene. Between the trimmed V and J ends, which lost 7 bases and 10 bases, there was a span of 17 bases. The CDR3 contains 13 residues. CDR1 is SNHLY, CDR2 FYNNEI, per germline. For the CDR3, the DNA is TGTGCCAGCAAGGAGAAGCCGGTCCGCGAGCAGTTCTTC. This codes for CASKEKPVREQFF.

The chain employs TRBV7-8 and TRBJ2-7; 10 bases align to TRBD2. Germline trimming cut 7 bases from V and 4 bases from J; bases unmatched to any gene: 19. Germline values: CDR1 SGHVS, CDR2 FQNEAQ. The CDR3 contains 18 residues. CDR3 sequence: CASTLGPAGGPTQYEQYF. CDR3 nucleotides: TGTGCCAGCACCCTGGGACCAGCGGGAGGGCCCACACAATACGAGCAGTACTTC.